These T cell receptor beta chains were read from a single sample in a study of metastatic and nonmetastatic thyroid tumors. MiXCR reprocessed the PCR reads for TCRdb. The sample lists under 30,000 clones, 3.5% to 5% occurring once. The sample comprised blood. The source is a female donor with papillary thyroid cancer or a benign thyroid nodule (not recorded which). Some clones in this sample may be carry-over from other donors' samples. CDR3s include the opening cysteine and the closing phenylalanine or tryptophan. Fields, in order: D gene, J gene, V gene, clone size, CDR3 protein, CDR3 DNA. A D gene is named only where the DNA matches it firmly. Clone size is shown for a subset of rows, as once, few, many or a class of expanded clone.

-,TRBJ2-2,TRBV7-3,many,CASSPRSSGNTGELFF,TGTGCCAGCAGCCCTCGCAGTAGCGGAAACACCGGGGAGCTGTTTTTT
-,TRBJ2-7,TRBV6-1,-,CASSVEARSSYEQYF,TGTGCCAGCAGTGTTGAAGCGAGGAGCTCCTACGAGCAGTACTTC
TRBD2,TRBJ2-5,TRBV18,-,CASSLRGGQETQYF,TGTGCCAGCTCCCTCCGGGGGGGACAAGAGACCCAGTACTTC
TRBD2,TRBJ2-5,TRBV6-1,few,CASTLSGRVEETQYF,TGTGCCAGCACTCTAAGCGGGAGGGTAGAGGAGACCCAGTACTTC
TRBD1,TRBJ1-5,TRBV6-8,few,CASSLTGGLDQPQHF,TGTGCCAGCAGTCTGACAGGGGGATTGGATCAGCCCCAGCATTTT
-,TRBJ2-3,TRBV24-1,few,CVTSDSSGGGGTQYF,TGTGTCACCAGTGACTCATCCGGAGGCGGCGGTACGCAGTATTTT
TRBD2,TRBJ2-2,TRBV12-3/TRBV12-4,few,CAIGLASNTGELFF,TGTGCCATAGGACTAGCTTCGAACACCGGGGAGCTGTTTTTT
TRBD1,TRBJ1-1,TRBV6-1,few,CASNLDRMSTEAFF,TGTGCCAGCAACCTGGACAGGATGAGCACTGAAGCTTTCTTT
TRBD1,TRBJ1-2,TRBV28,medium-sized,CASSPNGQDYGYTF,TGTGCCAGCAGCCCCAACGGACAGGACTATGGCTACACCTTC
-,TRBJ1-2,TRBV12-3/TRBV12-4,-,CVSSSGGGGYTF,TGTGTCAGCAGTTCGGGGGGTGGCGGCTACACCTTC
-,TRBJ2-1,TRBV20-1,few,CSATSSRRERYNEQFF,TGCAGTGCGACCTCGTCGCGACGGGAGAGGTATAATGAGCAGTTCTTC
-,TRBJ1-2,TRBV20-1,many,CSARDTGNPIHGYTF,TGCAGTGCTAGAGATACAGGGAACCCTATTCATGGCTACACCTTC
TRBD2,TRBJ2-1,TRBV5-1,many,CASSDPSGDYNEQFF,TGCGCCAGCAGCGACCCTAGCGGGGACTACAATGAGCAGTTCTTC
-,TRBJ1-5,TRBV6-1,-,CASTNLAQGSNQPQHF,TGTGCCAGCACTAACCTAGCGCAGGGAAGCAATCAGCCCCAGCATTTT
TRBD1,TRBJ2-7,TRBV28,many,CASSQGQGVTYEQYF,TGTGCCAGCAGCCAGGGACAGGGGGTTACCTACGAGCAGTACTTC
-,TRBJ2-5,TRBV2,few,CAGTQGREETQYF,TGTGCCGGGACACAGGGTCGCGAGGAGACCCAGTACTTC
TRBD1,TRBJ1-6,TRBV13,many,CASSLVPGGDSPLHF,TGTGCCAGCAGCTTAGTTCCAGGGGGTGATTCACCCCTCCACTTT
-,TRBJ2-3,TRBV19,many,CASSMNAGRLYTQYF,TGTGCCAGTAGTATGAACGCGGGACGGTTATATACGCAGTATTTT
TRBD2,TRBJ2-7,TRBV6-5,-,CASSTGGRIQYF,TGTGCCAGCAGTACTGGCGGGAGAATTCAGTACTTC
-,TRBJ2-7,TRBV11-2,few,CASSSTQNSYEQYF,TGTGCCAGCAGCTCCACTCAAAACTCCTACGAGCAGTACTTC
TRBD1,TRBJ1-1,TRBV11-3,many,CASSLSRGLNTEAFF,TGTGCCAGCAGCTTAAGCAGGGGGCTGAACACTGAAGCTTTCTTT
TRBD2,TRBJ2-7,TRBV27,few,CASSPSGEYEQYF,TGTGCCAGCAGTCCTAGCGGGGAGTACGAGCAGTACTTC
TRBD2,TRBJ2-7,TRBV28,-,CASSPTSGVTYEQYF,TGTGCCAGCAGCCCGACTAGCGGGGTCACCTACGAGCAGTACTTC
-,TRBJ1-6,TRBV20-1,few,CSAREIQDNSPLHF,TGCAGTGCTAGAGAGATCCAGGATAATTCACCCCTCCACTTT
TRBD2,TRBJ2-3,TRBV20-1,few,CSARGPPSTSGTTDTQYF,TGCAGTGCTAGAGGACCCCCTTCTACTAGCGGGACAACAGATACGCAGTATTTT
-,TRBJ2-7,TRBV6-1,medium-sized,CASSGVVSSYEQYF,TGTGCCAGCAGTGGGGTGGTGAGCTCCTACGAGCAGTACTTC
TRBD1,TRBJ1-6,TRBV28,few,CASSTGVSPLHF,TGTGCCAGCAGTACAGGGGTTTCACCCCTCCACTTT
-,TRBJ2-7,TRBV12-5,few,CASPPGQQYF,TGTGCTAGTCCCCCAGGACAGCAGTACTTC
-,TRBJ1-4,TRBV6-1,many,CASKTATNEKLFF,TGTGCCAGCAAAACGGCAACTAATGAAAAACTGTTTTTT
-,TRBJ2-1,TRBV2,-,CARLRLRPVGEQFF,TGTGCCAGACTCCGGCTTCGCCCCGTAGGGGAGCAGTTCTTC
-,TRBJ1-5,TRBV12-3/TRBV12-4,-,CASKPQGQDQPQHF,TGTGCCAGCAAACCGCAGGGTCAGGATCAGCCCCAGCATTTT
TRBD2,TRBJ2-2,TRBV28,-,CASRRLAGRGGELFF,TGTGCCAGCAGACGACTAGCGGGACGGGGCGGGGAGCTGTTTTTT
-,TRBJ2-1,TRBV25-1,many,CASSAPRYNEQFF,TGTGCCAGCAGTGCCCCAAGGTACAATGAGCAGTTCTTC
TRBD2,TRBJ2-3,TRBV20-1,many,CSARASGTLTQYF,TGCAGTGCTAGGGCTAGCGGGACACTTACGCAGTATTTT
-,TRBJ2-5,TRBV5-1,many,CASSLDQPTETQYF,TGCGCCAGCAGCTTGGACCAGCCAACGGAGACCCAGTACTTC
-,TRBJ2-2,TRBV28,-,CASSLLGGPNTGELFF,TGTGCCAGCAGTTTATTGGGGGGGCCTAACACCGGGGAGCTGTTTTTT
TRBD1,TRBJ2-7,TRBV5-5,many,CASSGGQGSYEQYF,TGTGCCAGCAGCGGGGGACAGGGGAGCTACGAGCAGTACTTC
-,TRBJ1-1,TRBV5-5,many,CASSPGRPLRTEAFF,TGTGCCAGCAGCCCTGGACGGCCTCTGAGGACTGAAGCTTTCTTT
-,TRBJ2-1,TRBV9,many,CASSGERSNEQFF,TGTGCCAGCAGCGGAGAGCGGAGCAATGAGCAGTTCTTC
-,TRBJ2-1,TRBV11-3,few,CASSLGENNEQFF,TGTGCCAGCAGCTTAGGAGAGAACAATGAGCAGTTCTTC
-,TRBJ2-3,TRBV28,medium-sized,CASSLEAATDTQYF,TGTGCCAGCAGTTTAGAAGCCGCCACAGATACGCAGTATTTT
TRBD2,TRBJ2-7,TRBV3-1,many,CASSQDGSLAGDDEQYF,TGTGCCAGCAGCCAAGATGGATCTTTAGCGGGGGACGACGAGCAGTACTTC
TRBD1,TRBJ2-5,TRBV11-2,many,CASSFGQGAVETQYF,TGTGCCAGCAGCTTTGGACAGGGGGCGGTGGAGACCCAGTACTTC
TRBD2,TRBJ2-2,TRBV2,few,CASSVLGRETGELFF,TGTGCCAGCAGTGTACTCGGGAGGGAGACCGGGGAGCTGTTTTTT
-,TRBJ1-1,TRBV12-3/TRBV12-4,medium-sized,CASSFYRGYTEAFF,TGTGCCAGCAGTTTTTATCGGGGGTACACTGAAGCTTTCTTT
-,TRBJ1-6,TRBV2,medium-sized,CASSGFFGSPLHF,TGTGCCAGCAGTGGCTTTTTTGGTTCACCCCTCCACTTT
-,TRBJ2-7,TRBV20-1,many,CSAREGTLEQYF,TGCAGTGCTAGAGAGGGGACACTCGAGCAATACTTC
-,TRBJ1-1,TRBV28,few,CAGSPTVGKNEAFF,TGTGCCGGCAGTCCTACAGTGGGTAAAAATGAAGCTTTCTTT
-,TRBJ2-1,TRBV11-2,-,CASSLSSLNEQFF,TGTGCCAGCAGCTTATCGTCCCTTAATGAGCAGTTCTTC
-,TRBJ2-7,TRBV28,few,CASSGGPRTFYEQYF,TGTGCCAGCAGTGGTGGCCCTCGGACATTTTACGAGCAGTACTTC
-,TRBJ2-1,TRBV6-5,-,CASSYRGNEQFF,TGTGCCAGCAGTTACAGGGGCAATGAGCAGTTCTTC